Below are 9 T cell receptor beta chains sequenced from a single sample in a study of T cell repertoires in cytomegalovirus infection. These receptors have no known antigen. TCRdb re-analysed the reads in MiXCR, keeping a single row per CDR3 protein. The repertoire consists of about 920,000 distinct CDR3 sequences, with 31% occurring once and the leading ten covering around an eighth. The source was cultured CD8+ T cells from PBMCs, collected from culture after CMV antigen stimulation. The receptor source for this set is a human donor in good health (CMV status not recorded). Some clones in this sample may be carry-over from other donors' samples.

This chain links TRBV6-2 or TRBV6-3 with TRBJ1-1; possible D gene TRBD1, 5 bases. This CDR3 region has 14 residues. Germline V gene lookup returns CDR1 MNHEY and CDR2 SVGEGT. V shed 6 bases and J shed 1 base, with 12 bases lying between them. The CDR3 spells CASSSGRTNTEAFF. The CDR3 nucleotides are TGTGCCAGCAGCTCGGGACGGACGAACACTGAAGCTTTCTTT.

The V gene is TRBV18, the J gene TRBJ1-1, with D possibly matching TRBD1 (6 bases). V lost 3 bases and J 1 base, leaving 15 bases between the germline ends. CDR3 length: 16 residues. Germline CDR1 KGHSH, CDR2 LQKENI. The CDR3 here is CASSPDRLPANTEAFF. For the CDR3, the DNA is TGTGCCAGCTCACCCGACAGGCTCCCCGCGAACACTGAAGCTTTCTTT.

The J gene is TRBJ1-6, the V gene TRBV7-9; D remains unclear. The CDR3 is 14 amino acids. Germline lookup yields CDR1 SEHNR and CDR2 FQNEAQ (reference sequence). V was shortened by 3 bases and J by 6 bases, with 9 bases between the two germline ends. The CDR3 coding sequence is TGTGCCAGCAGCTTTCAGGATTCTAATTCACCCCTCCACTTT. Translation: CASSFQDSNSPLHF.

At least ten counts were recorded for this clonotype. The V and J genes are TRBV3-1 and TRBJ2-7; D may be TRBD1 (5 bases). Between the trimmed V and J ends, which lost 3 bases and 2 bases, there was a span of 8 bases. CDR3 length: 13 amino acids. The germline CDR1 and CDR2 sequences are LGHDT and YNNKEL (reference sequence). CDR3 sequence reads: CASSHQGTYEQYF. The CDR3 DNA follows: TGTGCCAGCAGCCACCAGGGAACCTACGAGCAGTACTTC.

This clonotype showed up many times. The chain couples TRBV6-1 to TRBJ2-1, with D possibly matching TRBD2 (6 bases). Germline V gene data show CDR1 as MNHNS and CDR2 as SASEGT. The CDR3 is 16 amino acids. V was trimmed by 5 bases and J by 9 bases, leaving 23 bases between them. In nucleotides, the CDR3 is TGTGCCAGCAGTCCGGCGACTAGGATCCATTCACGTGAGCAGTTCTTC. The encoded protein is CASSPATRIHSREQFF.

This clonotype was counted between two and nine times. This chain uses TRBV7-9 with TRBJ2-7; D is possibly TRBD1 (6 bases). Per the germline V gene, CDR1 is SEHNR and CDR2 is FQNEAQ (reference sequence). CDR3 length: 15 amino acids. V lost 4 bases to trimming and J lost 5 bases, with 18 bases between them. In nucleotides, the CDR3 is TGTGCCAGCAGCTCAAGGACAGAACCTGGTCACGAGCAGTACGTC. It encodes CASSSRTEPGHEQYV.

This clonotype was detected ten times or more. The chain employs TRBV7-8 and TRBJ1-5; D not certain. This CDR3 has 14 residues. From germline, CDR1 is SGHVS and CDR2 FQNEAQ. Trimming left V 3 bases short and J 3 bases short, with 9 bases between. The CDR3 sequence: CASSLRQDNQPQHF. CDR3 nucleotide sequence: TGTGCCAGCAGCTTGAGGCAGGACAATCAGCCCCAGCATTTT.

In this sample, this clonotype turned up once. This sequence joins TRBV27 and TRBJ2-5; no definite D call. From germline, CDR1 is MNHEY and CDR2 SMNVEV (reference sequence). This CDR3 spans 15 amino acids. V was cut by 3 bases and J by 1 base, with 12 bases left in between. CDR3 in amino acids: CASSFLWSSQETQYF. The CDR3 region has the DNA TGTGCCAGCAGTTTTCTATGGAGCTCCCAAGAGACCCAGTACTTC.

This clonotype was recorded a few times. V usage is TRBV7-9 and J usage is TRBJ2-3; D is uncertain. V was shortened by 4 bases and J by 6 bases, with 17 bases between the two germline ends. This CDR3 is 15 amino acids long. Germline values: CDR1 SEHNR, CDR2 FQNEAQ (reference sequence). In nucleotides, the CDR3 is TGTGCCAGCAGCTCAGTGTTAGGGAATCCGGATACGCAGTATTTT. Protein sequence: CASSSVLGNPDTQYF. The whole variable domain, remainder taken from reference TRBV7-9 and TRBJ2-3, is DTGVSQNPRHKITKRGQNVTFRCDPISEHNRLYWYRQTLGQGPEFLTYFQNEAQLEKSRLLSDRFSAERPKGSFSTLEIQRTEQGDSAMYLCASSSVLGNPDTQYFGPGTRLTVL.